A single sample is the source of the 23 T cell receptor beta chains below, sequenced in a study of CD8 T cells in Susac syndrome. Reverse transcription of about 0.5 to 1 ug RNA used random hexamers. TCRdb reprocessed the immunoSEQ multiplex PCR reads via MiXCR and lists one record per CDR3 protein. This sample has some 260,000 distinct CDR3 sequences, with 80% to 95% found just once. Sequenced sample: CD4+ T cells from PBMCs. The receptors were gathered from a human donor with multiple sclerosis.

The chain joins TRBV11-3 to TRBJ2-5; D gene ambiguous. V gave up 9 bases and J gave up 6 bases, with 17 bases separating them. Germline V gene lookup returns CDR1 SGHNT and CDR2 YENEEA. This CDR3 spans 13 amino acids. The CDR3 nucleotides are TGTGCCAGTTCAATAGCCAGAGACAAGACCCAGTACTTC. Translation: CASSIARDKTQYF.

This clonotype is a singleton in its sample. The gene calls are TRBV6-2 or TRBV6-3 and TRBJ1-2; D perhaps matches TRBD1 (5 bases). Germline CDR1 and CDR2: MNHEY and SVGEGT. This CDR3 has 16 amino acids. V dropped 5 bases and J dropped 6 bases, with 22 bases sitting between them. The DNA of the CDR3 is TGTGCCAGCAGTGCCCGAGCCGGGACCGAGCGTCATGGCTACACCTTC. Translation gives CASSARAGTERHGYTF.

The V gene is TRBV4-1, the J gene TRBJ2-2; D perhaps matches TRBD2 (5 bases). Germline lookup yields CDR1 MGHRA and CDR2 YSYEKL. The CDR3 covers 15 residues. The ends were cut back, 3 bases at V and 4 bases at J, with 12 bases in the middle. As DNA, the CDR3 is TGCGCCAGCAGCCATCCCACGGCGGGCACCGGGGAGCTGTTTTTT. Residues: CASSHPTAGTGELFF.

This clonotype appeared once. The V gene is TRBV3-1, the J gene TRBJ2-5; 11 bases agree with TRBD2. Trimming removed 7 bases from V and 0 bases from J; junction bases left unmatched: 4. The CDR3 sequence is 15 residues long. The germline V gene encodes CDR1 LGHDT and CDR2 YNNKEL (reference sequence). The DNA for the CDR3 is TGTGCCAGCAAAACTAGCGGGGGATACCAAGAGACCCAGTACTTC. This encodes CASKTSGGYQETQYF.

The chain uses TRBV2 and TRBJ1-6; D remains unclear. This CDR3 is 14 amino acids long. The germline CDR1 and CDR2 sequences are SNHLY and FYNNEI. V gave up 3 bases and J gave up 4 bases, with 7 bases separating them. CDR3 region: CASSDDGYNSPLHF. The CDR3, as DNA: TGTGCCAGCAGTGATGATGGGTATAATTCACCCCTCCACTTT.

The V and J genes are TRBV20-1 and TRBJ2-1; 9 bases align to TRBD2. This CDR3 is 14 amino acids long. Losses at the gene ends were 3 bases for V and 7 bases for J; bases not matched to a gene: 7. Germline CDR1 is DFQATT and CDR2 is SNEGSKA (reference sequence). DNA for the CDR3: TGCAGTGCTAGTATTAGCGGGAGTTCGAATGAGCAGTTCTTC. Translated, it gives CSASISGSSNEQFF.

The rearrangement uses TRBV20-1 and TRBJ2-5; 7 nucleotides line up with TRBD1. CDR1 is DFQATT, CDR2 SNEGSKA, per germline (reference sequence). Trimming at V came to 7 bases and at J to 5 bases, leaving 13 bases not matched to a gene. The CDR3 totals 14 residues. CDR3 in amino acids: CSGNRDRYQETQYF. The DNA of the CDR3 is TGCAGTGGAAATCGGGACAGATATCAGGAGACCCAGTACTTC.

This chain connects TRBV7-9 to TRBJ1-1, with D perhaps matching TRBD1 (6 bases). The CDR3 loop spans 14 amino acids. Germline lookup yields CDR1 SEHNR and CDR2 FQNEAQ (reference sequence). Trimming cost V 4 bases and J 1 base, with 10 bases left between them. CDR3 sequence reads: CASSSTRGNTEAFF. For the CDR3, the DNA is TGTGCCAGCAGCTCAACCAGGGGGAACACTGAAGCTTTCTTT.

The chain employs TRBV12-3 or TRBV12-4 and TRBJ2-1; TRBD2 aligns across 11 bases. CDR3 size: 15 residues. The junction had 10 bases not matched to a gene; V was cut back by 5 bases and J by 10 bases. The CDR3 loop reads CASSLDSGGAREQFF. Written as DNA, the CDR3 is TGTGCCAGCAGTCTTGATAGCGGGGGGGCCCGCGAGCAGTTCTTC.

The V call is TRBV4-1, the J call TRBJ1-6; D not resolved. Per germline, CDR1 MGHRA and CDR2 YSYEKL. Trimming took off 4 bases at V and 14 bases at J, with 15 bases between the two ends. This CDR3 comprises 13 residues. CDR3 DNA: TGCGCCAGCAGCCCGACGGGGTTGGGTTCCCTCCACTTT. This codes for CASSPTGLGSLHF.

The V gene is TRBV6-2 or TRBV6-3, the J gene TRBJ2-5; 7 nucleotides match TRBD2. CDR1 and CDR2 from the germline V gene are MNHEY and SVGEGT. V dropped 6 bases and J dropped 5; count of bases not matched to a gene: 12. The CDR3 loop spans 15 amino acids. CDR3 in DNA: TGTGCCAGCAGCAAGCGGGACTCATTTGGGGAGACCCAGTACTTC. Protein product: CASSKRDSFGETQYF.

The chain combines TRBV7-2 with TRBJ2-5, with 10 bases lining up with TRBD2. Unmatched junction bases numbered 5, after V lost 5 bases and J lost 5 bases. This CDR3 comprises 14 residues. Germline CDR1 reads SGHTA; CDR2 reads FQGNSA. CDR3 in amino acids: CASSRGLAVETQYF. The CDR3 coding sequence is TGTGCCAGCAGCCGCGGACTAGCGGTGGAGACCCAGTACTTC.

This chain links TRBV7-2 with TRBJ2-3; unclear D gene. Trimming left V 2 bases short and J 6 bases short, with 12 bases between. CDR1 and CDR2 from the germline V gene are SGHTA and FQGNSA. This CDR3 is 14 amino acids long. The CDR3 region is CASSLRSTTDTQYF. The DNA for the CDR3 is TGTGCCAGCAGCTTAAGATCAACGACTGATACGCAGTATTTT.

The chain couples TRBV5-6 to TRBJ2-3; D is unclear. Trimming removed 4 bases from V and 5 bases from J, with 8 bases in between. Germline V CDR1 and CDR2: SGHDT, YYEEEE. This CDR3 is built from 12 residues. The CDR3 region is CASSLAIDTQYF. The DNA for the CDR3 is TGTGCCAGCAGCCTGGCCATAGATACGCAGTATTTT.

This chain joins TRBV6-1 and TRBJ2-3, with 15 nucleotides matching TRBD2. The ends lost 6 bases at V and 2 bases at J; junction bases unmatched: 9. CDR3 length equals 18 residues. Per germline, CDR1 MNHNS and CDR2 SASEGT. CDR3 nucleotide sequence: TGTGCCAGCAGCCAACAACGGACTAGCGGGGGGGACACAGATACGCAGTATTTT. Its protein is CASSQQRTSGGDTDTQYF.

The chain joins TRBV18 to TRBJ2-3, with TRBD1 identical over 7 bases. The V gene end was trimmed by 3 bases and the J gene end by 7 bases; junction bases not matched to a gene: 13. The germline gives CDR1 KGHSH, CDR2 LQKENI. This CDR3 spans 16 amino acids. This CDR3 is CASSPRQGSEGYTQYF. The CDR3 DNA is TGTGCCAGCTCACCGCGACAGGGAAGCGAGGGATATACGCAGTATTTT.

This clonotype came up once. The genes are TRBV18 and TRBJ2-3; 7 positions match TRBD1. Germline-derived CDR1 and CDR2 are KGHSH and LQKENI. Trimming took 3 bases from V and 4 from J; bases not matched to a gene: 16. The CDR3 runs to 18 residues. CDR3 in DNA: TGTGCCAGCTCACCCCTCTACAGGGGCGCGAGTGGTCCAGATACGCAGTATTTT. Protein product: CASSPLYRGASGPDTQYF.

The J gene is TRBJ1-1, the V gene TRBV7-2; D is possibly TRBD1 (6 bases). The germline CDR1 and CDR2 sequences are SGHTA and FQGNSA. This CDR3 is built from 15 residues. Trimming took off 1 base at V and 0 bases at J, with 9 bases between the two ends. The CDR3: CASSLGGHLNTEAFF. CDR3 sequence (DNA): TGTGCCAGCAGCTTAGGGGGACACCTGAACACTGAAGCTTTCTTT.

This rearrangement joins TRBV6-5 to TRBJ1-1; a possible D gene is TRBD1 (5 bases). The germline CDR1 and CDR2 sequences are MNHEY and SVGAGI. The CDR3 runs 14 residues. V was trimmed by 5 bases and J by 5 bases, leaving 15 bases between them. DNA of the CDR3: TGTGCCAGCAGTCCAGGGAGGAGAAAGACTGAAGCTTTCTTT. Translated: CASSPGRRKTEAFF.

The CDR3 loop reads CASSPRTGANTGELFF. The CDR3 nucleotides are TGTGCCAGCAGCCCACGGACAGGCGCGAACACCGGGGAGCTGTTTTTT. V is TRBV3-1 and J is TRBJ2-2; 7 nucleotides match TRBD1. After removal of 4 bases from V and 0 bases from J, the junction contained 5 bases not matched to a gene. The CDR3 has 16 amino acids. From germline, CDR1 is LGHDT and CDR2 YNNKEL (reference sequence).

This clonotype was seen a single time. The rearrangement joins TRBV4-1 to TRBJ2-5; no clear D. The ends were cut back, 3 bases at V and 1 base at J, with 6 bases in the middle. This CDR3 has 13 amino acids. Germline CDR1 and CDR2: MGHRA and YSYEKL. DNA of the CDR3: TGCGCCAGCAGCCACGTTGGCCAAGAGACCCAGTACTTC. Its translation: CASSHVGQETQYF.

The V and J genes are TRBV6-5 and TRBJ1-6; 12 bases line up with TRBD1. This CDR3 has 15 amino acids. Looked up from germline, CDR1 is MNHEY and CDR2 is SVGAGI. With 6 bases clipped from V and 8 bases from J, the junction kept 5 bases outside the gene matches. The CDR3 DNA follows: TGTGCCAGCAGCCCCGGGACAGGGGGCTATTCACCCCTCCACTTT. Its translation: CASSPGTGGYSPLHF.

This clonotype appeared once. The genes are TRBV7-2 and TRBJ2-1, with D perhaps TRBD2 (6 bases). The CDR3 sequence is 14 residues long. Germline lookup yields CDR1 SGHTA and CDR2 FQGNSA. The V and J ends lost 8 bases and 9 bases respectively, with 20 bases between them. CDR3 DNA sequence: TGTGCCAGCCCAAAGGGGCGACTAGACGGTGAGCAGTTCTTC. Translating it yields CASPKGRLDGEQFF.